The next 29 T cell receptor beta chains were all read from a single sample in a study of blood T cells in healthy people across ages. The authors ran a second PCR of 7 to 11 cycles using a sample-barcoded 5' primer and a J-beta primer mix. TCRdb re-called the 5' RACE reads through MiXCR, storing one row per CDR3 protein. This sample has hundreds of thousands of distinct CDR3 sequences, with 20% to 25% found just once. Sample: blood. These receptors were taken from a man between 65 and 85 years old in good health.

This clonotype was seen only a few times. DNA of the CDR3: TGCAGCGTTGGAGTTAGGGGTCGGGGAGATACGCAGTATTTT. Translating gives CSVGVRGRGDTQYF. The V and J genes are TRBV29-1 and TRBJ2-3, with D perhaps matching TRBD1 or TRBD2 (5 bases each). The CDR3 has 14 residues. V was clipped by 4 bases and J by 5 bases, with 16 bases between them. Germline CDR1 is SQVTM and CDR2 is ANQGSEA.

This clonotype was seen only a few times. This chain uses TRBV6-5 with TRBJ2-5; D might be TRBD1 (6 bases). Germline assignment: CDR1 MNHEY and CDR2 SVGAGI. The V end lost 4 bases, the J end lost 7 bases, and 19 bases lay between the germline ends. CDR3 size: 15 residues. For the CDR3, the DNA is TGTGCCAGCAGTTCCGGGACAAGGGGCTCTGGGACCCAGTACTTC. This encodes CASSSGTRGSGTQYF.

This clonotype was recorded a few times. This chain links TRBV24-1 with TRBJ2-1, with a weak D call TRBD2 (6 bases). The CDR3 length is 16 residues. V was shortened by 1 base and J by 6 bases, with 15 bases between the two germline ends. CDR1 and CDR2 (germline): KGHDR, SFDVKD. Here the CDR3 DNA reads TGTGCCACCAGTGATTTTCCGCGGGGAACTTTCAATGAGCAGTTCTTC. It is translated as CATSDFPRGTFNEQFF.

This clonotype was found a few times. This sequence joins TRBV10-3 and TRBJ1-2; possible D gene TRBD1, 5 bases. The CDR3 loop spans 16 amino acids. V gave up 4 bases and J gave up 1 base, with 16 bases separating them. Germline CDR1 is ENHRY and CDR2 is SYGVKD. As DNA, the CDR3 is TGTGCCATCAGTGCTCCGCCCCAGGGCGGTAACTATGGCTACACCTTC. Protein product: CAISAPPQGGNYGYTF.

This clonotype was detected a few times. The chain couples TRBV30 to TRBJ1-6; 8 nucleotides match TRBD1. This CDR3 has 13 amino acids. The germline V gene has CDR1 GTSNPN and CDR2 SVGIG (reference sequence). With 4 bases clipped from V and 10 bases from J, the junction kept 6 bases outside the gene matches. CDR3 DNA: TGTGCCTGGACCGACAGGGGAAACTCACCCCTCCACTTT. This gives the protein CAWTDRGNSPLHF.

V gene TRBV27 combines with J gene TRBJ2-5; 7 nucleotides line up with TRBD1. The ends lost 5 bases at V and 5 bases at J; junction bases unmatched: 11. The length of the CDR3 is 15 residues. Germline-derived CDR1 and CDR2 are MNHEY and SMNVEV (reference sequence). CDR3 in DNA: TGTGCCAGCAGTCACCTACAGGGGAAGTGGGAGACCCAGTACTTC. Translated, it gives CASSHLQGKWETQYF.

In its sample, this clonotype was seen a few times. The junction departs from the called germline gene at one end, perhaps through a read error. This chain links TRBV7-8 with TRBJ1-2; TRBD1 matches 7 bases. The CDR3 length is 14 residues. The germline V gene has CDR1 SGHVS and CDR2 FQNEAQ. CDR3 coding DNA: TGTGCCAGCGGCTTAGGAGGGGGCGGCTATGGCTACACCTTC. Residues: CASGLGGGGYGYTF.

Many counts were recorded for this clonotype. The chain joins TRBV25-1 to TRBJ1-1; D unresolved. This CDR3 has 15 amino acids. CDR1 and CDR2 from the germline V gene are MGHDK and SYGVNS. Trimming left V 2 bases short and J 3 bases short, with 13 bases between. The CDR3 protein is CASSEHKRRDTEAFF. The CDR3 nucleotides are TGTGCCAGCAGTGAACACAAACGAAGGGACACTGAAGCTTTCTTT.

This clonotype turned up a few times. V and J are TRBV5-1 and TRBJ1-2; D is possibly TRBD1 (5 bases). The CDR3 is 16 amino acids. The V end was cut by 0 bases, the J end by 0 bases, with 12 bases between. CDR1 and CDR2 from the germline V gene are SGHRS and YFSETQ. As DNA, the CDR3 is TGCGCCAGCAGCTTGGCTTCCGGGGCGCCTAACTATGGCTACACCTTC. It codes for CASSLASGAPNYGYTF.

The chain has TRBV2 and TRBJ1-6, with D uncertain. V lost 5 bases and J lost 6, with 17 bases in between. Germline V gives CDR1 SNHLY, CDR2 FYNNEI. The CDR3 length is 16 residues. The CDR3 protein is CASSLKDALGNSPLHF. The CDR3 nucleotides are TGTGCCAGCAGTTTAAAGGACGCCCTGGGTAATTCACCCCTCCACTTT.

The rearrangement links TRBV23-1 to TRBJ2-3, with 7 bases fitting TRBD1. TRBV23-1 belongs to the ORF category, with a function that is uncertain. With 0 bases clipped from V and 1 base from J, the junction kept 10 bases outside the gene matches. The CDR3 length is 18 residues. CDR3 amino acids: CASSQSRRGKRCTDTQYF. The DNA of the CDR3 is TGCGCCAGCAGTCAATCTCGCAGGGGGAAGCGTTGCACAGATACGCAGTATTTT.

The CDR3 coding sequence is TGTGCCAGCAGCTTAGTCGCCAACGTCCTGACTTTC. This encodes CASSLVANVLTF. The chain joins TRBV7-8 to TRBJ2-6; D uncertain. The V end lost 1 base, the J end lost 7 bases, and 2 bases lay between the germline ends. Germline V gene sequence: CDR1 SGHVS, CDR2 FQNEAQ. The length of the CDR3 is 12 residues.

A single count supports this clonotype. The V and J genes are TRBV6-1 and TRBJ2-3; TRBD2 might be the D (6 bases). Germline lookup yields CDR1 MNHNS and CDR2 SASEGT. Trimming shortened V by 0 bases and J by 9 bases, and 13 bases separated the two germline ends. The CDR3 is made up of 14 amino acids. Written as DNA, the CDR3 is TGTGCCAGCAGTGAAGCCCCCGGGAGACGGACGCAGTATTTT. It is translated as CASSEAPGRRTQYF.

This chain uses TRBV5-1 with TRBJ2-3; tentative D call: TRBD1 (5 bases). The CDR3 contains 14 residues. The ends were cut back, 1 base at V and 4 bases at J, with 10 bases in the middle. CDR1 is SGHRS, CDR2 YFSETQ, per germline. The CDR3 loop is CASSLSGIPDTQYF. The CDR3 region has the DNA TGCGCCAGCAGCTTGTCAGGGATCCCAGATACGCAGTATTTT. Filled out from reference TRBV5-1 and TRBJ2-3, the complete variable domain reads KAGVTQTPRYLIKTRGQQVTLSCSPISGHRSVSWYQQTPGQGLQFLFEYFSETQRNKGNFPGRFSGRQFSNSRSEMNVSTLELGDSALYLCASSLSGIPDTQYFGPGTRLTVL.

This chain connects TRBV12-3 or TRBV12-4 to TRBJ2-7; no reliable D call. Trimming pared 7 bases from V and 4 bases from J, leaving 14 bases between. The CDR3 consists of 13 residues. CDR3 DNA: TGTGCCAGCACCCTGACCAACGTATACGAGCAGTACTTC. Translated: CASTLTNVYEQYF.

This clonotype came up a few times. The V and J genes are TRBV27 and TRBJ1-1; 7 bases align to TRBD1. Germline V gene sequence: CDR1 MNHEY, CDR2 SMNVEV (reference sequence). The junction had 11 bases not matched to a gene; V was cut back by 0 bases and J by 1 base. The CDR3 totals 18 residues. CDR3 DNA sequence: TGTGCCAGCAGTTTATCAGCTATTCGACAGGGCCGGAACACTGAAGCTTTCTTT. Protein sequence: CASSLSAIRQGRNTEAFF.

The DNA of the CDR3 is TGCAGTGCTATTCTAACTACGCGGCCCAATGAGCAGTTCTTC. As protein: CSAILTTRPNEQFF. The rearrangement uses TRBV20-1 and TRBJ2-1, with D unclear. The germline V gene has CDR1 DFQATT and CDR2 SNEGSKA (reference sequence). The CDR3 contains 14 residues. Deletions cut 4 bases from V and 6 bases from J, with 16 bases between.

This clonotype was recorded a few times. The chain uses TRBV29-1 and TRBJ1-1; 8 bases line up with TRBD1. The CDR3 spans 13 residues. V shed 6 bases, J shed 10 bases, and the junction held 13 bases outside the gene matches. CDR1 is SQVTM, CDR2 ANQGSEA, per germline. CDR3 bases: TGCAGCGTCGGGGGGACAGGCGCTACATTAGCTTTCTTT. This translates into CSVGGTGATLAFF.

This clonotype came up many times. The chain links TRBV24-1 to TRBJ2-1; 7 nucleotides agree with TRBD2. CDR1 is KGHDR, CDR2 SFDVKD, per germline. The ends lost 5 bases at V and 9 bases at J; junction bases unmatched: 18. The CDR3 runs 17 residues. The CDR3 here is CATSAGRGLAKGVEQFF. The CDR3, as DNA: TGTGCCACCAGTGCTGGGCGGGGGTTGGCTAAAGGTGTTGAGCAGTTCTTC.

The V and J genes are TRBV21-1 and TRBJ2-1; TRBD2, the table's D call, was not compared with the DNA. TRBV21-1 is marked as a pseudogene. The CDR3 runs 18 residues. This chain's CDR3 is CASTSGTSGKSSYNEQFF. CDR3 DNA sequence: TGTGCCAGCACATCCGGGACTAGCGGAAAGAGCTCCTACAATGAGCAGTTCTTC.

This clonotype was seen only a few times. This chain links TRBV14 with TRBJ1-2, with a weak D call TRBD1 (6 bases). This CDR3 contains 16 residues. Germline CDR1 and CDR2: SGHDN and FVKESK. Trimming shortened V by 0 bases and J by 4 bases, and 15 bases separated the two germline ends. Written as DNA, the CDR3 is TGTGCCAGCAGCCAAGATCCGGCAGGGGCCCTCTATGGCTACACCTTC. This translates into CASSQDPAGALYGYTF.

V usage is TRBV25-1 and J usage is TRBJ2-5, with 13 bases matching TRBD2. Germline loops: CDR1 MGHDK, CDR2 SYGVNS. Germline trimming cut 8 bases from V and 4 bases from J; bases unmatched to any gene: 7. This CDR3 region has 15 residues. The CDR3, as DNA: TGTGCCAGCGGAAAGACTAGCGGGAGGTCAGAGACCCAGTACTTC. It yields the protein CASGKTSGRSETQYF.

The chain uses TRBV29-1 and TRBJ2-2; D is undetermined. The CDR3 has 11 residues. CDR1 is SQVTM and CDR2 is ANQGSEA in the germline V gene. Deletions cut 3 bases from V and 4 bases from J, with 3 bases between. The CDR3 loop is CSVDITGELFF. In DNA, the CDR3 is TGCAGCGTTGACATCACCGGGGAGCTGTTTTTT.

V and J are TRBV5-1 and TRBJ1-2; TRBD1 matches 7 bases. The V gene end was trimmed by 4 bases and the J gene end by 0 bases; junction bases not matched to a gene: 6. Germline V gives CDR1 SGHRS, CDR2 YFSETQ. The CDR3 sequence is 15 residues long. The DNA of the CDR3 is TGCGCCAGCAGCGGCACAGGGGTTGCTAACTATGGCTACACCTTC. Encoded protein: CASSGTGVANYGYTF.

This chain joins TRBV12-3 or TRBV12-4 and TRBJ2-3; 13 positions agree with TRBD2. With 4 bases clipped from V and 1 base from J, the junction kept 8 bases outside the gene matches. This CDR3 contains 18 residues. The CDR3: CASSSWRLAGGGTDTQYF. The CDR3 DNA reads as TGTGCCAGCAGTTCGTGGCGACTAGCGGGGGGAGGCACAGATACGCAGTATTTT.

Of note for this clonotype: Relative to the germline gene, one junction end is altered; a read error may explain this. This sequence joins TRBV5-1 and TRBJ2-7; D may be TRBD1 (6 bases). From germline, CDR1 is SGHRS and CDR2 YFSETQ. CDR3 length equals 13 residues. The CDR3 sequence: CASSLVQGYEQYF. In DNA form, the CDR3 reads TGTGCCAGCAGCTTAGTACAGGGCTACGAGCAGTACTTC. Using reference TRBV5-1 and TRBJ2-7 for the parts outside the CDR3, the full variable domain is KAGVTQTPRYLIKTRGQQVTLSCSPISGHRSVSWYQQTPGQGLQFLFEYFSETQRNKGNFPGRFSGRQFSNSRSEMNVSTLELGDSALYLCASSLVQGYEQYFGPGTRLTVT.

Worth noting for this clonotype: Sequence at one end of the junction differs from germline and may be a read error. The rearrangement uses TRBV5-1 and TRBJ2-7; 12 bases are shared with TRBD1. CDR1 and CDR2 from the germline V gene are SGHRS and YFSETQ. The CDR3 runs to 15 residues. The CDR3 DNA sequence: TGCGCCAGCATCTCCGGGACAGGGGGCTCCGACGAGCAGTACTTC. Protein product: CASISGTGGSDEQYF. The variable domain in full, with the rest retrieved from reference TRBV5-1 and TRBJ2-7, is KAGVTQTPRYLIKTRGQQVTLSCSPISGHRSVSWYQQTPGQGLQFLFEYFSETQRNKGNFPGRFSGRQFSNSRSEMNVSTLELGDSALYLCASISGTGGSDEQYFGPGTRLTVT.

The chain recombines TRBV7-6 with TRBJ2-1, with D possibly being TRBD1 (5 bases). Germline V gene data show CDR1 as SGHVS and CDR2 as FNYEAQ. Trimming cost V 4 bases and J 10 bases, with 11 bases left between them. CDR3 size: 12 residues. CDR3 bases: TGTGCCAGCAGCTACAATAGGGGCGAGCAGTTCTTC. Residues: CASSYNRGEQFF.

The rearrangement links TRBV20-1 to TRBJ2-3, with 9 bases lining up with TRBD2. Germline V gene lookup returns CDR1 DFQATT and CDR2 SNEGSKA (reference sequence). CDR3 length equals 14 residues. The V segment lost 7 bases and the J segment 1 base; nucleotides outside the gene matches: 6. DNA of the CDR3: TGCAGTGTTCTAGCGGGGAAACGCACAGATACGCAGTATTTT. Translation gives CSVLAGKRTDTQYF.